Here is one T cell receptor (beta chain) with its context. The antigen is undetermined. Generated by immunoSEQ multiplex PCR, the TCRdb table keeps only in-frame clones and is missing some. The data hold around 120,000 clones, with around nine tenths observed a single time. The V segment lost 3 bases and the J segment 7 bases; nucleotides outside the gene matches: 10. CDR3 length: 15 residues. Germline loops: CDR1 SQVTM, CDR2 ANQGSEA. The data are from a study of T cell responses to AZD1222 COVID-19 vaccine. Regarding the study as a whole: The peak T cell response came first, and repertoires were sampled only after it. Clonal diversity was possibly underestimated, and the donors were mostly white British, with more females. CD4 TCRs associated with vaccination spanned spike, dominating at 160-218 and 743-854.

V and J are TRBV29-1 and TRBJ2-1, with 9 positions matching TRBD2. This sequence originates from an adult who received the AZD1222 COVID-19 vaccine. The sample consisted of peripheral blood, taken 28 days after the second AZD1222 dose. Here the CDR3 reads CSVEGEAGGINEQFF. The CDR3 DNA follows: TGCAGCGTTGAGGGAGAGGCGGGAGGGATAAATGAGCAGTTCTTC.